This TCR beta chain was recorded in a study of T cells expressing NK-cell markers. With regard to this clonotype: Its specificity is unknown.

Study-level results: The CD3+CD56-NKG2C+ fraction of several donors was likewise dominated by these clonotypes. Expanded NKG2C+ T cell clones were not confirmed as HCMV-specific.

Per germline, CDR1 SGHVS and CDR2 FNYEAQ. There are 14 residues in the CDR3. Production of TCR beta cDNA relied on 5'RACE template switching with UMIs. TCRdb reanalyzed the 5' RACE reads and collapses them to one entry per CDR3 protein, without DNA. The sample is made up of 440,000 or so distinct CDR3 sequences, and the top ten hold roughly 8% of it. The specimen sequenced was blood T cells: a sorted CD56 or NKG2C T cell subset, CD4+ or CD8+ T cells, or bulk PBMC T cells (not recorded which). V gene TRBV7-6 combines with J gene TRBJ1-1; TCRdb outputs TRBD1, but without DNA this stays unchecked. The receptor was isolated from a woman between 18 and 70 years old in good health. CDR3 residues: CASSPTGEVFEAFF.